These 32 T cell receptor beta chains share one sample of origin, sequenced in a study of T cell responses to AZD1222 COVID-19 vaccine. TCRdb keeps only in-frame clones here, not all; method: immunoSEQ multiplex PCR. The sample carries fewer than 110,000 clones, over 75% recorded once. The starting material was peripheral blood, obtained on day 0 of AZD1222 vaccination. The receptors derive from an adult in good health.

The chain links TRBV5-1 to TRBJ1-2, with a tentative D call TRBD1 (5 bases). Germline CDR1 and CDR2: SGHRS and YFSETQ. The V end lost 0 bases, the J end lost 8 bases, and 14 bases lay between the germline ends. There are 14 residues in the CDR3. This CDR3 is CASSLDRGINGYTF. DNA for the CDR3: TGCGCCAGCAGCTTGGATCGGGGGATTAACGGCTACACCTTC.

Regarding this clone: This could be a read error, since a much larger clone is one nucleotide away. The chain joins TRBV5-5 to TRBJ1-5, with no clear D. The V gene's germline CDR1 is SGHKS and CDR2 YYEKEE (reference sequence). The CDR3 is made up of 13 amino acids. V was cut by 1 base and J by 4 bases, with 6 bases left in between. CDR3 protein: CASSLLWNQPQHF. The CDR3, as DNA: TGTGCCAGCAGCTTGTTGTGGAATCAGCCCCAGCATTTT.

The V call is TRBV5-1, the J call TRBJ2-7; 12 bases agree with TRBD2. Germline loops: CDR1 SGHRS, CDR2 YFSETQ. The junction had 7 bases not matched to a gene; V was cut back by 4 bases and J by 2 bases. This CDR3 has 16 residues. CDR3 nucleotide sequence: TGCGCCAGCAGCCAACATGGACTAGCGGGAACCTACGAGCAGTACTTC. This encodes CASSQHGLAGTYEQYF.

V is TRBV12-5 and J is TRBJ1-1; D call uncertain. The germline V gene has CDR1 LGHNT and CDR2 FRNRAP. Trimming took off 6 bases at V and 6 bases at J, with 17 bases between the two ends. This CDR3 has 14 residues. CDR3 region: CASGPSSVAAEAFF. Here the CDR3 DNA reads TGTGCTAGTGGACCGAGTTCTGTGGCAGCTGAAGCTTTCTTT.

The chain recombines TRBV11-2 with TRBJ2-3; 8 positions agree with TRBD2. The CDR3 spans 14 residues. Germline V gene data show CDR1 as SGHAT and CDR2 as FQNNGV. The V and J ends lost 4 bases and 6 bases, in that order; junction bases with no gene match: 6. DNA for the CDR3: TGTGCCAGCAGCTCGGGACTAGATTTGGATACGCAGTATTTT. This translates into CASSSGLDLDTQYF.

The chain carries TRBV4-3 and TRBJ1-6; tentatively, D is TRBD1 (5 bases). V was trimmed by 1 base and J by 7 bases, leaving 17 bases between them. The CDR3 runs to 17 residues. Germline assignment: CDR1 LGHNA and CDR2 YSLEER. CDR3 sequence reads: CASSQGTGTNGNSPLHF. The CDR3 bases are TGCGCCAGCAGCCAAGGTACCGGGACGAACGGAAATTCACCCCTCCACTTT.

With regard to this clone: Mismatch with germline at one junction end may stem from a read error. The rearrangement uses TRBV4-2 and TRBJ1-1; D perhaps matches TRBD1 (5 bases). The CDR3 totals 15 residues. Germline V lookup: CDR1 LGHNA, CDR2 YNFKEQ. The CDR3 sequence: CASSKEEGRNTEAFF. The CDR3 nucleotides are TGTGCCAGCAGCAAAGAGGAGGGGAGGAACACTGAAGCTTTCTTT.

This chain joins TRBV3-1 (or the pseudogene TRBV3-2) and TRBJ1-4; the D is unclear. Germline CDR1 reads LGHDT; CDR2 reads YNNKEL (reference sequence). The V end lost 3 bases, the J end lost 8 bases, and 7 bases lay between the germline ends. This CDR3 has 12 residues. The CDR3 loop reads CASSQFREKLFF. CDR3 coding DNA: TGTGCCAGCAGCCAGTTCCGGGAAAAACTGTTTTTT.

The rearrangement uses TRBV7-2 and TRBJ1-1; possible D gene TRBD1, 5 bases. CDR1 and CDR2 from the germline V gene are SGHTA and FQGNSA. V lost 3 bases, J lost 6 bases, and 8 bases lay in between. The CDR3 sequence is 12 residues long. The CDR3 coding sequence is TGTGCCAGCAGCTTGTGGGGGTCTGAAGCTTTCTTT. Translation: CASSLWGSEAFF. Supplemented by reference TRBV7-2 and TRBJ1-1, the full variable domain reads GAGVSQSPSNKVTEKGKDVELRCDPISGHTALYWYRQSLGQGLEFLIYFQGNSAPDKSGLPSDRFSAERTGGSVSTLTIQRTQQEDSAVYLCASSLWGSEAFFGQGTRLTVV.

The chain is built from TRBV30 and TRBJ2-1, with 10 positions matching TRBD2. CDR1 and CDR2 from the germline V gene are GTSNPN and SVGIG (reference sequence). CDR3 length: 14 amino acids. The J segment lost 9 bases and the V segment lost 5 bases, leaving 10 bases of the junction unmatched. This CDR3 is CAWLPGLAFGEQFF. CDR3 DNA: TGTGCCTGGCTTCCGGGACTAGCGTTTGGTGAGCAGTTCTTC.

The genes are TRBV14 and TRBJ1-4, with D unclear. CDR3 length: 15 residues. With 4 bases removed from V and 3 bases from J, the gap between germline ends came to 12 bases. CDR1 and CDR2 from the germline V gene are SGHDN and FVKESK. CDR3 in amino acids: CASSLTRSPNEKLFF. As DNA, the CDR3 is TGTGCCAGCAGCCTCACAAGGAGTCCTAATGAAAAACTGTTTTTT.

This clone has just one count. The chain joins TRBV19 to TRBJ2-1; 11 bases match TRBD2. The CDR3 loop spans 14 amino acids. In germline, CDR1 is LNHDA, CDR2 SQIVND (reference sequence). After removal of 5 bases from V and 9 bases from J, the junction contained 6 bases not matched to a gene. The CDR3 DNA reads TGTGCCAGTAGTGCACCGGGACTAGCGGTTGAGCAGTTCTTC. Translation: CASSAPGLAVEQFF.

The chain employs TRBV2 and TRBJ1-5, with unresolved D. The germline gives CDR1 SNHLY, CDR2 FYNNEI. V lost 3 bases to trimming and J lost 9 bases, with 12 bases between them. The CDR3 totals 13 residues. Here the CDR3 DNA reads TGTGCCAGCAGTGAGGGCCTCCGGCCGCCCCAGCATTTT. Protein: CASSEGLRPPQHF. Filled out from reference TRBV2 and TRBJ1-5, the complete variable domain reads EPEVTQTPSHQVTQMGQEVILRCVPISNHLYFYWYRQILGQKVEFLVSFYNNEISEKSEIFDDQFSVERPDGSNFTLKIRSTKLEDSAMYFCASSEGLRPPQHFGDGTRLSIL.

J is TRBJ1-2 and V is TRBV4-3; 7 bases align to TRBD1. This CDR3 has 20 residues. CDR1 and CDR2 from the germline V gene are LGHNA and YSLEER. Unmatched junction bases numbered 21, after V lost 0 bases and J lost 5 bases. The CDR3 coding sequence is TGCGCCAGCAGCCAAGATGGGTCGTGGTGGACAGGAACTTACCAATATGGCTACACCTTC. Protein sequence: CASSQDGSWWTGTYQYGYTF.

This clone appeared a single time. The chain is built from TRBV27 and TRBJ1-5; the D gene is possibly TRBD1 (6 bases). Germline values: CDR1 MNHEY, CDR2 SMNVEV (reference sequence). The CDR3 spans 15 residues. V shed 5 bases and J shed 0 bases, with 11 bases lying between them. CDR3 residues: CASSLGQYSNQPQHF. The CDR3 nucleotides read TGTGCCAGCAGTCTCGGACAGTATAGCAATCAGCCCCAGCATTTT.

CDR3 sequence: CASSMRARETQYF. CDR3 in DNA: TGTGCCAGCAGTATGAGGGCTCGGGAGACCCAGTACTTC. V gene TRBV6-4 combines with J gene TRBJ2-5; a possible D gene is TRBD2 (5 bases). The CDR3 sequence is 13 residues long. Trimming pared 5 bases from V and 5 bases from J, leaving 12 bases between. The germline gives CDR1 MRHNA, CDR2 SNTAGT.

V is TRBV6-5 and J is TRBJ1-2; TRBD1 might be the D (5 bases). With 2 bases removed from V and 0 bases from J, the gap between germline ends came to 13 bases. The CDR3 spans 16 residues. CDR1 MNHEY and CDR2 SVGAGI come from the germline V gene. CDR3 region: CASSYGTGSSNYGYTF. For the CDR3, the DNA is TGTGCCAGCAGTTACGGAACAGGCTCCTCTAACTATGGCTACACCTTC.

The DNA for the CDR3 is TGTGCCAGCAGTGAGGACACCTCTGGAAACACCATATATTTT. This gives the protein CASSEDTSGNTIYF. The rearrangement joins TRBV9 to TRBJ1-3; maybe TRBD1 (5 bases). The CDR3 consists of 14 residues. V lost 5 bases, J lost 0 bases, and 9 bases lay in between. Germline loops: CDR1 SGDLS, CDR2 YYNGEE.

The table lists this clone with a count of one. The chain has TRBV19 and TRBJ2-2, with D possibly being TRBD2 (5 bases). The length of the CDR3 is 14 residues. Germline lookup yields CDR1 LNHDA and CDR2 SQIVND (reference sequence). V was trimmed by 7 bases and J by 3 bases, leaving 12 bases between them. This chain's CDR3 is CASTSGVYTGELFF. CDR3 bases: TGTGCCAGTACCTCCGGGGTATACACCGGGGAGCTGTTTTTT.

CDR3 in DNA: TGTGCCAGCAGCCGAACTAGCGGGGGGACAGATACGCAGTATTTT. It specifies CASSRTSGGTDTQYF. This chain links TRBV7-9 with TRBJ2-3; 12 bases line up with TRBD2. The J segment lost 3 bases and the V segment lost 5 bases, leaving 3 bases of the junction unmatched. The CDR3 length is 15 residues. Germline CDR1 SEHNR, CDR2 FQNEAQ (reference sequence).

The chain combines TRBV5-4 with TRBJ1-5, with D unresolved. The CDR3 totals 16 residues. The V end was cut by 1 base, the J end by 4 bases, with 15 bases between. CDR1 is SGHNT, CDR2 YYREEE, per germline (reference sequence). CDR3 in amino acids: CASSLFPGSTNQPQHF. CDR3 coding DNA: TGTGCCAGCAGCTTGTTCCCGGGGTCGACTAATCAGCCCCAGCATTTT.

The count of this clone is one. V usage is TRBV6-5 and J usage is TRBJ1-2; a possible D gene is TRBD1 (6 bases). The V gene lost 5 bases and the J gene lost 9 bases, with 16 bases spanning the gap. The germline V gene encodes CDR1 MNHEY and CDR2 SVGAGI. The CDR3 consists of 13 residues. DNA of the CDR3: TGTGCCAGCAGTCCTTACACCCAGGGGAGCTACACCTTC. Its protein is CASSPYTQGSYTF.

V gene TRBV10-3 combines with J gene TRBJ1-3; D remains unclear. This CDR3 contains 17 residues. The V gene's germline CDR1 is ENHRY and CDR2 SYGVKD. Trimming left V 0 bases short and J 0 bases short, with 12 bases between. In DNA, the CDR3 is TGTGCCATCAGTGAGTCGGCGGGGAAAAGCTCTGGAAACACCATATATTTT. As protein: CAISESAGKSSGNTIYF.

The chain couples TRBV5-1 to TRBJ1-1; D is ambiguous. This CDR3 has 13 amino acids. CDR1 is SGHRS and CDR2 is YFSETQ in the germline V gene. The germline V and J ends were trimmed by 4 bases and 1 base, with 8 bases remaining between them. CDR3 amino acids: CASSDQGNTEAFF. The CDR3 DNA follows: TGCGCCAGCAGCGACCAAGGGAACACTGAAGCTTTCTTT.

There are a few counts of this clone. CDR3 residues: CASVPGDRSNSPLHF. In DNA, the CDR3 is TGTGCCAGCGTTCCGGGGGACAGGTCTAATTCACCCCTCCACTTT. The rearrangement links TRBV5-5 to TRBJ1-6; the match to TRBD1 covers 8 bases. The germline V gene encodes CDR1 SGHKS and CDR2 YYEKEE (reference sequence). The CDR3 totals 15 residues. The V and J ends lost 7 bases and 6 bases, in that order; junction bases with no gene match: 9.

A single count supports this clone. This sequence joins TRBV11-3 and TRBJ2-2; 14 bases are a match to TRBD2. V shed 5 bases, J shed 4 bases, and the junction held 3 bases outside the gene matches. CDR3 length: 16 amino acids. Germline V gene sequence: CDR1 SGHNT, CDR2 YENEEA. CDR3 residues: CASSAGLAGGTGELFF. CDR3 nucleotide sequence: TGTGCCAGCAGCGCCGGACTAGCGGGAGGCACCGGGGAGCTGTTTTTT.

CDR3: CASSKPGQGSDTQYF. CDR3 sequence (DNA): TGTGCCAGCAGCAAACCGGGACAGGGTTCAGATACGCAGTATTTT. J is TRBJ2-3 and V is TRBV7-2; 9 bases are a match to TRBD1. Trimming removed 5 bases from V and 4 bases from J; junction bases left unmatched: 7. The germline gives CDR1 SGHTA, CDR2 FQGNSA. This CDR3 has 15 amino acids.

DNA of the CDR3: TGTGCCAGCAGCGACTCTCTCGGTGGGGATACGCAGTATTTT. Amino acids: CASSDSLGGDTQYF. The rearrangement links TRBV11-2 to TRBJ2-3; D call uncertain. This CDR3 has 14 amino acids. V was cut by 5 bases and J by 6 bases, with 15 bases left in between. The germline V gene has CDR1 SGHAT and CDR2 FQNNGV.

This chain uses TRBV10-3 with TRBJ2-7; the D gene is possibly TRBD1 (5 bases). The CDR3 contains 13 residues. Germline lookup yields CDR1 ENHRY and CDR2 SYGVKD. V was cut by 7 bases and J by 2 bases, with 12 bases left in between. CDR3 protein: CAITVTGPYEQYF. In DNA form, the CDR3 reads TGTGCCATCACCGTTACAGGACCCTACGAGCAGTACTTC.

The V gene is TRBV15, the J gene TRBJ2-7; 8 bases agree with TRBD2. Trimming took 6 bases from V and 2 from J; bases not matched to a gene: 12. CDR1 is LNHNV, CDR2 YYDKDF, per germline (reference sequence). The CDR3 is made up of 16 amino acids. The CDR3 nucleotides read TGTGCCACCAGACTCCATCCTAGCGGGTTTCCCTACGAGCAGTACTTC. Amino acids: CATRLHPSGFPYEQYF.

This clone has only a few counts. The rearrangement uses TRBV6-5 and TRBJ1-1; no clear D gene. The ends were cut back, 1 base at V and 0 bases at J, with 9 bases in the middle. The CDR3 runs to 15 residues. Looked up from germline, CDR1 is MNHEY and CDR2 is SVGAGI. CDR3 loop: CASSYYPTMNTEAFF. The CDR3 nucleotides are TGTGCCAGCAGTTACTACCCGACAATGAACACTGAAGCTTTCTTT.

The rearrangement joins TRBV7-8 to TRBJ1-1; D gene uncertain. CDR3 size: 16 residues. Looked up from germline, CDR1 is SGHVS and CDR2 is FQNEAQ. V was cut by 0 bases and J by 0 bases, with 11 bases left in between. The CDR3 is CASSLAAPFMNTEAFF. CDR3 bases: TGTGCCAGCAGCTTAGCCGCTCCCTTCATGAACACTGAAGCTTTCTTT.